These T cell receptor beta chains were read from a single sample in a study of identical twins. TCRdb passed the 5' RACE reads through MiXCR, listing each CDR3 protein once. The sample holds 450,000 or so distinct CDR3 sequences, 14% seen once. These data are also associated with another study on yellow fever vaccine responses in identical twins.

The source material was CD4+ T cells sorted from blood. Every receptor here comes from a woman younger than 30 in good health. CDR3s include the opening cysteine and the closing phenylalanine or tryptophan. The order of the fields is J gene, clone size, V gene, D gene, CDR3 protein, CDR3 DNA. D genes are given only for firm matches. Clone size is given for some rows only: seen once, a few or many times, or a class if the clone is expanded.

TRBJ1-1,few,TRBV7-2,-,CASSPVMGGAGTEAFF,TGTGCCAGCAGCCCCGTTATGGGGGGGGCTGGCACTGAAGCTTTCTTT
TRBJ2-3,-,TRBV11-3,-,CASSLRDNTDTQYF,TGTGCCAGCAGCCTCCGGGACAACACAGATACGCAGTATTTT
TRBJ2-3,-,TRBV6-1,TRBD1,CASSEPIRGPDTQYF,TGTGCCAGCAGTGAGCCTATAAGGGGGCCAGATACGCAGTATTTT
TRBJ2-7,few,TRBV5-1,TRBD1,CASSTGQGTAGEQYF,TGCGCCAGCAGCACCGGACAGGGGACGGCGGGCGAGCAGTACTTC
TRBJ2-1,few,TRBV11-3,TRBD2,CASSRSGSESYNEQFF,TGTGCCAGCAGCCGGAGCGGGAGTGAGTCCTACAATGAGCAGTTCTTC
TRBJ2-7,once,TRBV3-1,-,CASSRPGADLSYEQYF,TGTGCCAGCAGCCGCCCGGGGGCGGACCTCTCCTACGAGCAGTACTTC
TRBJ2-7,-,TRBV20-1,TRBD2,CSAGDYSYEQYF,TGCAGTGCTGGGGACTATTCCTACGAGCAGTACTTC
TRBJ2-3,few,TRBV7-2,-,CASTPRTGFTDTQYF,TGTGCCAGCACCCCCCGTACAGGGTTCACAGATACGCAGTATTTT
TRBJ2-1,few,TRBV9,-,CASSVRAGSSYNEQFF,TGTGCCAGCAGCGTAAGGGCAGGGAGCTCCTACAATGAGCAGTTCTTC
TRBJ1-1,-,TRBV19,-,CASRNPGEAFF,TGTGCCAGTAGGAACCCAGGGGAAGCTTTCTTT
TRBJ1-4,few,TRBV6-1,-,CASRREGGGGKLFF,TGTGCCAGCAGGAGAGAGGGGGGAGGGGGAAAACTGTTTTTT
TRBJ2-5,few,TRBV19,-,CASSPTGSGETQYF,TGTGCCAGTAGTCCCACGGGCTCCGGGGAGACCCAGTACTTC
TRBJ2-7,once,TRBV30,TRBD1,CAWRRTGVEQYF,TGTGCCTGGAGGAGGACAGGGGTCGAGCAGTACTTC
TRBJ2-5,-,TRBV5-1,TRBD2,CASSLVPSGGPTQYF,TGCGCCAGCAGCTTGGTCCCTAGCGGGGGACCGACCCAGTACTTC
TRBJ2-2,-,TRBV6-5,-,CASSLKSATPGELFF,TGTGCCAGCAGTTTGAAGTCGGCAACCCCCGGGGAGCTGTTTTTT
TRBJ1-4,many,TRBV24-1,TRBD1,CATSTGQVDEKLFF,TGTGCCACCAGTACTGGACAGGTCGATGAAAAACTGTTTTTT
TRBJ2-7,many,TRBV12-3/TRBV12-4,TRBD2,CANGLADSYEQYF,TGTGCCAACGGACTAGCAGATTCCTACGAGCAGTACTTC
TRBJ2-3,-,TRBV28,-,CASRPRDVGSQYF,TGTGCCAGCCGGCCCCGGGACGTAGGAAGCCAGTATTTT
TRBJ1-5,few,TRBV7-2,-,CASSLTTTKGQPQHF,TGTGCCAGCAGCTTAACCACTACAAAGGGGCAGCCCCAGCATTTT
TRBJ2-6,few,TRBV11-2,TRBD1,CASSPRGQGALGANVLTF,TGTGCCAGCAGCCCTAGGGGACAGGGGGCACTCGGGGCCAACGTCCTGACTTTC
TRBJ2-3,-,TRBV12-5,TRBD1,CASGFGTAISTDTQYF,TGTGCTAGTGGTTTCGGGACAGCGATTAGCACAGATACGCAGTATTTT
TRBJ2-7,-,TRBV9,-,CASSVGYSTSTGQYF,TGTGCCAGCAGCGTAGGGTATTCTACCTCTACGGGGCAGTACTTC
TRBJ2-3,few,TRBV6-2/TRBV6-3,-,CASSSMWLATDTQYF,TGTGCCAGCAGTTCTATGTGGCTCGCCACAGATACGCAGTATTTT
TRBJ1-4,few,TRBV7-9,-,CASSSRTAIEKLFF,TGTGCCAGCAGCTCACGGACTGCGATCGAAAAACTGTTTTTT
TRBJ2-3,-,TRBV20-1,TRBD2,CSARSGWSPDTQYF,TGCAGTGCTCGTAGCGGGTGGTCTCCAGATACGCAGTATTTT
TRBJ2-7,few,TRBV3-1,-,CASSRTVLSEQYF,TGTGCCAGCAGTCGGACAGTTTTGAGCGAGCAGTACTTC
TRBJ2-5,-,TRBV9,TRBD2,CASSVSGTSGGETQYF,TGTGCCAGCAGCGTATCTGGAACTAGCGGGGGTGAGACCCAGTACTTC
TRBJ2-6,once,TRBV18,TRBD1,CASSPRQGDSGANVLTF,TGTGCCAGCTCACCCAGACAGGGGGACTCTGGGGCCAACGTCCTGACTTTC
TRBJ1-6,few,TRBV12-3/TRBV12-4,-,CASRPGQLYNSPLHF,TGTGCCAGCAGACCCGGACAGCTCTATAATTCACCCCTCCACTTT
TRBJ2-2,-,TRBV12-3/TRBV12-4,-,CASSPTRGGELFF,TGTGCCAGCAGTCCCACGCGGGGCGGGGAGCTGTTTTTT
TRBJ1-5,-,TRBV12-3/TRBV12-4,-,CASSLNRVQPQHF,TGTGCCAGCAGTTTAAACAGGGTCCAGCCCCAGCATTTT
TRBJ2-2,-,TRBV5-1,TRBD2,CASSLTISGGAGGELFF,TGCGCCAGCAGCTTGACTATTAGCGGGGGGGCCGGCGGGGAGCTGTTTTTT
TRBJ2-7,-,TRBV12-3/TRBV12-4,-,CASNPGSKRYEQYF,TGTGCCAGCAACCCGGGTTCTAAACGTTACGAGCAGTACTTC